This T cell receptor (beta chain) originates from a study of OX40 agonist ivuxolimab in advanced cancers. The wider study: Averaging about 60 years in age, with a range of about 23 to 90, the cohort was approximately 84% male. Antecedent anti-PD-1, anti-PD-L1 or anti-CTLA-4 therapy was permissible, with roughly 36% having received some.

This CDR3 is built from 16 residues. Germline V gene lookup returns CDR1 LGHNA and CDR2 YSLEER. V was clipped by 2 bases and J by 7 bases; unmatched bases: 11. Assay used: immunoSEQ multiplex PCR; TCRdb lists only in-frame clones, some missing. Among nearly 110,000 clones listed, approximately 89% were seen once. The chain couples TRBV4-3 to TRBJ1-2, with 9 bases identical to TRBD1. The receptor comes from an adult with an advanced solid tumor such as melanoma, head and neck, liver or kidney cancer. Sequencing was performed on CD4+ or CD8+ T cells sorted from blood, taken in a trial of the OX40 agonist ivuxolimab. CDR3 sequence: CASSQPRQGGTSGYTF. As DNA, the CDR3 is TGCGCCAGCAGCCAACCACGACAGGGGGGGACTTCTGGCTACACCTTC.